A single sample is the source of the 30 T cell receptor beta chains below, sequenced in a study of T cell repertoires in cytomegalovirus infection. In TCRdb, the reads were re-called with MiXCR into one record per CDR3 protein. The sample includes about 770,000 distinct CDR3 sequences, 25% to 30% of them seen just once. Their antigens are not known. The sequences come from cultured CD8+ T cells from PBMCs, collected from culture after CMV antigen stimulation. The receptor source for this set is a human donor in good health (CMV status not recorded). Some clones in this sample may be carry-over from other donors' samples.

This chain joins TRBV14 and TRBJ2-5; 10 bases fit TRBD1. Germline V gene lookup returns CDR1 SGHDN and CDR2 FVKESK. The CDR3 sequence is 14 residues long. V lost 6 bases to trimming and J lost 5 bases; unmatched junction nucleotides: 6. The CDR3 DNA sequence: TGTGCCAGCAGGGAGACAGGGGGCGGTGAGACCCAGTACTTC. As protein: CASRETGGGETQYF. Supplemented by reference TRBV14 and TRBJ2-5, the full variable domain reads EAGVTQFPSHSVIEKGQTVTLRCDPISGHDNLYWYRRVMGKEIKFLLHFVKESKQDESGMPNNRFLAERTGGTYSTLKVQPAELEDSGVYFCASRETGGGETQYFGPGTRLLVL.

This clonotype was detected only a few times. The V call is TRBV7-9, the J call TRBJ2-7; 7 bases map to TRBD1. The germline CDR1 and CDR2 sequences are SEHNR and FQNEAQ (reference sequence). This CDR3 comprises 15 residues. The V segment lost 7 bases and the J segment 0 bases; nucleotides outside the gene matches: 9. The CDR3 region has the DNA TGTGCCAGCAACCCTCCGGGACAGAGCTCCTACGAGCAGTACTTC. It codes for CASNPPGQSSYEQYF.

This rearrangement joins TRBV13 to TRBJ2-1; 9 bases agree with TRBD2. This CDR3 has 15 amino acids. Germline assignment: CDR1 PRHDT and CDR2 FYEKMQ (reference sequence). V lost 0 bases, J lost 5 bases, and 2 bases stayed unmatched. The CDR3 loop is CASSLGTSGHNEQFF. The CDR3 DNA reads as TGTGCCAGCAGCTTAGGGACTAGCGGACACAATGAGCAGTTCTTC.

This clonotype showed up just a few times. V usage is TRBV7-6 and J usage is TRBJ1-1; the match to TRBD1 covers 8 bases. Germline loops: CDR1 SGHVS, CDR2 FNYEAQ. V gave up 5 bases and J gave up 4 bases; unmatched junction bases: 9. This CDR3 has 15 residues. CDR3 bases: TGTGCCAGCAGCCTTACAGGGGGAAGGAGCACTGAAGCTTTCTTT. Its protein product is CASSLTGGRSTEAFF. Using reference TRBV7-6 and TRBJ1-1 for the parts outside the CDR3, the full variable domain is GAGVSQSPRYKVTKRGQDVALRCDPISGHVSLYWYRQALGQGPEFLTYFNYEAQQDKSGLPNDRFSAERPEGSISTLTIQRTEQRDSAMYRCASSLTGGRSTEAFFGQGTRLTVV.

The CDR3 region is CASSQLQGAGDTQYF. DNA for the CDR3: TGTGCCAGCAGTCAATTACAGGGGGCTGGAGATACGCAGTATTTT. The chain employs TRBV6-5 and TRBJ2-3; the match to TRBD1 covers 9 bases. Germline loops: CDR1 MNHEY, CDR2 SVGAGI. The CDR3 is 15 amino acids. After removal of 5 bases from V and 5 bases from J, the junction contained 8 bases not matched to a gene.

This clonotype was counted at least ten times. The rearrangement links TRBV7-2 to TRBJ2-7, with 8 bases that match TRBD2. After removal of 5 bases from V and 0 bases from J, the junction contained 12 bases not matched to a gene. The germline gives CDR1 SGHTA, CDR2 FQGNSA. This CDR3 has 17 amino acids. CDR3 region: CASSPYTRLAGSYEQYF. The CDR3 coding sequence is TGTGCCAGCAGCCCGTATACCAGGCTAGCGGGCTCCTACGAGCAGTACTTC.

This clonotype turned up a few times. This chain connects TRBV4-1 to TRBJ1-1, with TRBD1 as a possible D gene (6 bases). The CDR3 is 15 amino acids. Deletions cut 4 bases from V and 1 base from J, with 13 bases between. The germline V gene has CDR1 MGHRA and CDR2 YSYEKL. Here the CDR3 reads CASSPSRGANTEAFF. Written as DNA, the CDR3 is TGCGCCAGCAGCCCCTCTCGGGGGGCGAACACTGAAGCTTTCTTT.

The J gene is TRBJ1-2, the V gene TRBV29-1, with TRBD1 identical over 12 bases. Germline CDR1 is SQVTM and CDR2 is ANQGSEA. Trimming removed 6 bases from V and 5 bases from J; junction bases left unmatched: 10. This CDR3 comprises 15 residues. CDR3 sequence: CSVAGQGALWYGYTF. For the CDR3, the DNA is TGCAGCGTGGCGGGACAGGGGGCGTTATGGTATGGCTACACCTTC.

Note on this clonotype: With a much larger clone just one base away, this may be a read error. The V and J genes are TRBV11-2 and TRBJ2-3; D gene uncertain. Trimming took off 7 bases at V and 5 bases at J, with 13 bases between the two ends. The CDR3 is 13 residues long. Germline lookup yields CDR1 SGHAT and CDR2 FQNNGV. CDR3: CASTPRTVDTQYF. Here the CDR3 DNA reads TGTGCCAGCACCCCCCGGACCGTAGATACGCAGTATTTT.

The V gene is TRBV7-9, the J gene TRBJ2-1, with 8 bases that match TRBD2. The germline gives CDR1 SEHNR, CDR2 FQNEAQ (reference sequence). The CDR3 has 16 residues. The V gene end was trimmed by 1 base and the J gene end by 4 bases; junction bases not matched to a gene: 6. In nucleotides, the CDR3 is TGTGCCAGCAGCTTAGATCCAGCGGGGGCTTACAATGAGCAGTTCTTC. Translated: CASSLDPAGAYNEQFF.

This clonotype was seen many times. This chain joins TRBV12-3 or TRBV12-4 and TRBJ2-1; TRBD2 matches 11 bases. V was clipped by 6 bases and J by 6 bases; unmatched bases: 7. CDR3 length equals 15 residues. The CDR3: CASSPSGGFSNEQFF. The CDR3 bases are TGTGCCAGCAGCCCTAGCGGGGGGTTCAGCAATGAGCAGTTCTTC.

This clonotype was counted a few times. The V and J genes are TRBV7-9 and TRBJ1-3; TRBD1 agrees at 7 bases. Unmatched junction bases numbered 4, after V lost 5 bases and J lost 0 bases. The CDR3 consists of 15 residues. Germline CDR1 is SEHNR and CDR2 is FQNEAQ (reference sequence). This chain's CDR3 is CASSDRASSGNTIYF. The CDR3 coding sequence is TGTGCCAGCAGCGACAGGGCATCCTCTGGAAACACCATATATTTT.

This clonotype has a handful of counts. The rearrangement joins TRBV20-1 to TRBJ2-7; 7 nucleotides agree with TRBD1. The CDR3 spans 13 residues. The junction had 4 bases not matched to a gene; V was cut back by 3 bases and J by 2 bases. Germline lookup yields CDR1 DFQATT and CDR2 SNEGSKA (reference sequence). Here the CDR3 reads CSASTGATYEQYF. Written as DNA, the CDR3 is TGCAGTGCTAGCACAGGGGCGACCTACGAGCAGTACTTC.

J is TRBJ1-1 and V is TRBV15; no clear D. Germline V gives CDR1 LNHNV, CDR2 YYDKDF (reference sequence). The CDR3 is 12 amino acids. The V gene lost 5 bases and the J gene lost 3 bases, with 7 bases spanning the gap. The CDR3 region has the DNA TGTGCCACCAGCCCTGGGTACACTGAAGCTTTCTTT. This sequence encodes CATSPGYTEAFF.

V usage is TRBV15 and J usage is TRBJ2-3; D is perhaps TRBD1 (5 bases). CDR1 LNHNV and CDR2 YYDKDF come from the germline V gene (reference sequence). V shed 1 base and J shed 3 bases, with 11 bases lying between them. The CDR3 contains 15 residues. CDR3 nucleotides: TGTGCCACCAGCAGAGTGCAGGGTTGGACAGATACGCAGTATTTT. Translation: CATSRVQGWTDTQYF.

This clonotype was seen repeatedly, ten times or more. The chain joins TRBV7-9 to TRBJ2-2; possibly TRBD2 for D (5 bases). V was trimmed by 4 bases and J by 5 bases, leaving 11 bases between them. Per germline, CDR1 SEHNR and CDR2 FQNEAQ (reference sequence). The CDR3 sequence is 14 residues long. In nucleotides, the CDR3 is TGTGCCAGCAGCTCTGGACTGGGTACCGGGGAGCTGTTTTTT. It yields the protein CASSSGLGTGELFF.

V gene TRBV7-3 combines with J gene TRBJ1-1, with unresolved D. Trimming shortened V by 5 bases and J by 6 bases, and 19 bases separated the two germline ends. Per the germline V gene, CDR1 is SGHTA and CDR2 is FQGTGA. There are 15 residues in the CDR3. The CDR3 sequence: CASSASTFGSPEAFF. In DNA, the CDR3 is TGTGCCAGCAGCGCTAGCACATTTGGGTCTCCTGAAGCTTTCTTT.

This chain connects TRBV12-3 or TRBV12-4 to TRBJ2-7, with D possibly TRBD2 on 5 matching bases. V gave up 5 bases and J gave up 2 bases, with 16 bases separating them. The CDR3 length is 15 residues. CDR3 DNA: TGTGCCAGCAGTCCCGAAGGGAGAACACCCTACGAGCAGTACTTC. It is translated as CASSPEGRTPYEQYF.

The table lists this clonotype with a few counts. CDR3 sequence reads: CASSEDRGFPPAQFF. The CDR3 DNA reads TGTGCCAGCAGTGAAGATCGCGGCTTTCCACCTGCGCAGTTCTTC. The V gene is TRBV6-1, the J gene TRBJ2-1; D gene unclear. Germline V gene sequence: CDR1 MNHNS, CDR2 SASEGT. V was cut by 1 base and J by 12 bases, with 19 bases left in between. The CDR3 loop spans 15 amino acids.

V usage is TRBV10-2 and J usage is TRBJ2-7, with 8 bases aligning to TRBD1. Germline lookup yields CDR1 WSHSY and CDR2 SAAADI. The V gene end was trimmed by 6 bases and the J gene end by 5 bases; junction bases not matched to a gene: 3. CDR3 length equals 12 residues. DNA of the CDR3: TGCGCCAGCAGACAGGGGGACCACGAGCAGTACGTC. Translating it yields CASRQGDHEQYV.

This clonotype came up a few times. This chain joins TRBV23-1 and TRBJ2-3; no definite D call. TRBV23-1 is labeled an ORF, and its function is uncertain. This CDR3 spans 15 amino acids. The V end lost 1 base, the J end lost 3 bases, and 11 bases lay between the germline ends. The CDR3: CASSQFTTPTDTQYF. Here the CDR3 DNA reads TGCGCCAGCAGTCAATTTACGACCCCAACAGATACGCAGTATTTT.

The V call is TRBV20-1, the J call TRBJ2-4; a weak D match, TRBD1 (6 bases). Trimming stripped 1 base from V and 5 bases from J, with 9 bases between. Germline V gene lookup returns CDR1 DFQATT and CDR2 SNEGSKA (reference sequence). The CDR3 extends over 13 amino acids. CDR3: CSARVNRENIQYF. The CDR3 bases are TGCAGTGCTAGAGTGAACAGGGAAAACATTCAGTACTTC.

CDR3 DNA: TGTGCCAGCAGCGCCTACAGGGGACCTAATGAAAAACTGTTTTTT. It codes for CASSAYRGPNEKLFF. The chain recombines TRBV7-9 with TRBJ1-4; TRBD1 agrees at 7 bases. Germline CDR1 reads SEHNR; CDR2 reads FQNEAQ (reference sequence). After removal of 5 bases from V and 3 bases from J, the junction contained 6 bases not matched to a gene. The CDR3 has 15 residues. Drawing the rest from reference TRBV7-9 and TRBJ1-4, the complete variable domain is DTGVSQNPRHKITKRGQNVTFRCDPISEHNRLYWYRQTLGQGPEFLTYFQNEAQLEKSRLLSDRFSAERPKGSFSTLEIQRTEQGDSAMYLCASSAYRGPNEKLFFGSGTQLSVL.

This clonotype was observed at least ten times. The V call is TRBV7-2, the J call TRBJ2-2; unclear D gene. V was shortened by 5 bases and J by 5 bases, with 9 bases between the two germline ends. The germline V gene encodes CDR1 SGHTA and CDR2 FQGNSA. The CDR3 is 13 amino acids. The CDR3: CASSLLWTGELFF. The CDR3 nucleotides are TGTGCCAGCAGCCTGCTTTGGACCGGGGAGCTGTTTTTT.

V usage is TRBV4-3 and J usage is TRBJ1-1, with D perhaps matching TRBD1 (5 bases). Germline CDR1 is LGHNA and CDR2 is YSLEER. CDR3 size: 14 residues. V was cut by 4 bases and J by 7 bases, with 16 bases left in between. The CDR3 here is CASSRAGFAREAFF. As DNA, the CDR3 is TGCGCCAGCAGCCGAGCAGGGTTTGCCCGTGAAGCTTTCTTT.

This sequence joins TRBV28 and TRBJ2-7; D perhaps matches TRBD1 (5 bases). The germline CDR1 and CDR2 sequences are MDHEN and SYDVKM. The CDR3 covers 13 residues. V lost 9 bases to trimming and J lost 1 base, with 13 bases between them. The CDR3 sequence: CASQGRVSYEQYV. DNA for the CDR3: TGTGCCAGTCAAGGCAGGGTATCCTACGAGCAGTACGTC.

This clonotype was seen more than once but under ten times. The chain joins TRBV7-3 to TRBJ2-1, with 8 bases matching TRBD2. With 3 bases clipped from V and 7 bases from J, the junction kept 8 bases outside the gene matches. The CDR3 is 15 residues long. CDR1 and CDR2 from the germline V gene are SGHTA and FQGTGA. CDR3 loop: CASSFLSGVGNEQFF. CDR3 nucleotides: TGTGCCAGCAGCTTCCTTAGCGGGGTTGGGAATGAGCAGTTCTTC.

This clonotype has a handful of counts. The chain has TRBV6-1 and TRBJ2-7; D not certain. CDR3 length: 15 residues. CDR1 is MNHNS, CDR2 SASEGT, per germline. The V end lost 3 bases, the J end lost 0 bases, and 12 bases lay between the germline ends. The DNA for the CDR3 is TGTGCCAGCAGTGAGTGGAAGGGCCCCTCCTACGAGCAGTACTTC. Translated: CASSEWKGPSYEQYF.

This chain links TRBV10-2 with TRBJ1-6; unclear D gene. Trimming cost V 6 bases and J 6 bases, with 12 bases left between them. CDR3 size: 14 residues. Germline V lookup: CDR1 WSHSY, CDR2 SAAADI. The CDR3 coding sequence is TGCGCCAGCAGCCATGCACATCTTAATTCACCCCTCCACTTT. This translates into CASSHAHLNSPLHF.

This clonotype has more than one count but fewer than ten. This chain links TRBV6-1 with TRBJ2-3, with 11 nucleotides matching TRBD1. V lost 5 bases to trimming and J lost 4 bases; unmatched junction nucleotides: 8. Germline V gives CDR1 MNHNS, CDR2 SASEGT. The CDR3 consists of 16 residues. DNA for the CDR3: TGTGCCAGCAGTTCCCTGGACAGGGGGCGCCCAGATACGCAGTATTTT. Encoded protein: CASSSLDRGRPDTQYF.